A single sample gave rise to the 5 T cell receptor beta chains below, sequenced in a study of beta chain features in type 1 diabetes. Expressed TCRB transcripts were sequenced after all isolated RNA was converted to cDNA. Repertoires were generated with immunoSEQ multiplex PCR, while TCRdb's copy carries only in-frame clones and drops some. Here the sample spans hundreds of thousands of clones, around 15% being singletons. The material sequenced was central memory CD4+ T cells from blood. Receptors were obtained from a man younger than 45 in good health.

For this clone: The same CDR3 is also encoded by other DNA sequences in this sample. The CDR3 region has the DNA TGCGCCAGCAGCCAAGAGACAGGGGGTTACAATGAGCAGTTCTTC. This encodes CASSQETGGYNEQFF. This chain joins TRBV4-3 and TRBJ2-1; TRBD1 matches 9 bases. V shed 0 bases, J shed 4 bases, and the junction held 1 base outside the gene matches. Germline CDR1 reads LGHNA; CDR2 reads YSLEER. The CDR3 has 15 residues.

V usage is TRBV13 and J usage is TRBJ2-6; 8 bases map to TRBD1. Germline lookup yields CDR1 PRHDT and CDR2 FYEKMQ (reference sequence). The CDR3 is 18 residues long. Trimming cost V 5 bases and J 0 bases; bases outside gene matches: 9. CDR3 sequence (DNA): TGTGCCAGCAGCCGGGGCGGGACAGGACTCTCTGGGGCCAACGTCCTGACTTTC. It specifies CASSRGGTGLSGANVLTF.

V usage is TRBV11-3 and J usage is TRBJ1-1, with no clear D. V shed 1 base and J shed 6 bases, with 12 bases lying between them. This CDR3 is 14 amino acids long. The V gene's germline CDR1 is SGHNT and CDR2 YENEEA. In DNA, the CDR3 is TGTGCCAGCAGCTTAGCTGGGGAATATTCTGAAGCTTTCTTT. Amino acid sequence: CASSLAGEYSEAFF.

This clone was picked up a small number of times. The chain is built from TRBV5-4 and TRBJ1-1; no reliable D call. Germline-derived CDR1 and CDR2 are SGHNT and YYREEE (reference sequence). V was clipped by 4 bases and J by 5 bases, with 18 bases between them. The CDR3 runs 15 residues. The CDR3: CASSPRSVENTEAFF. The CDR3 nucleotides are TGTGCCAGCAGCCCCAGGTCCGTGGAGAATACTGAAGCTTTCTTT.

The rearrangement uses TRBV6-5 and TRBJ2-3; either TRBD1 or TRBD2 may fit D (6 bases each). Trimming removed 5 bases at V and 4 bases at J, with 13 bases between. The CDR3 is made up of 14 amino acids. CDR1 and CDR2 from the germline V gene are MNHEY and SVGAGI. The CDR3 bases are TGTGCCAGCAGTGAATTGGGGGGCCCAGATACGCAGTATTTT. Its translation is CASSELGGPDTQYF.